These 17 T cell receptor beta chains were sequenced from one sample in a study of blood T cell repertoires in COVID-19. Some clones are missing from TCRdb's copy, which holds only in-frame ones; the method was immunoSEQ multiplex PCR. Here the sample spans 120,000 to 150,000 clones, approximately 90% being singletons. The sequenced sample consisted of PBMCs or T cells enriched from blood (not recorded which). The source of these receptors is a woman aged 25 to 39 with acute COVID-19.

The chain is built from TRBV11-2 and TRBJ1-2, with a tentative D call TRBD1 (5 bases). This CDR3 has 17 amino acids. Germline CDR1 and CDR2: SGHAT and FQNNGV. Between the trimmed V and J ends, which lost 2 bases and 4 bases, there was a span of 20 bases. CDR3 in DNA: TGTGCCAGCAGCTTATCAGGGATTCCGTCGGCTTCCTATGGCTACACCTTC. It translates to CASSLSGIPSASYGYTF.

V is TRBV28 and J is TRBJ2-5, with 8 bases lining up with TRBD2. The CDR3 extends over 15 amino acids. The V gene end was trimmed by 6 bases and the J gene end by 1 base; junction bases not matched to a gene: 7. Germline CDR1 MDHEN, CDR2 SYDVKM. CDR3 DNA: TGTGCCAGCAGACGTAGACTAGCGACCCAAGAGACCCAGTACTTC. Translation gives CASRRRLATQETQYF.

This clone was detected a few times. The rearrangement links TRBV10-3 to TRBJ2-5; D might be TRBD2 (6 bases). The CDR3 runs 14 residues. V shed 5 bases and J shed 5 bases, with 15 bases lying between them. Germline V gene sequence: CDR1 ENHRY, CDR2 SYGVKD. The CDR3 region has the DNA TGTGCCATCAGTCGGGACGGTGGAGGGGAGACCCAGTACTTC. The encoded protein is CAISRDGGGETQYF.

J is TRBJ2-7 and V is TRBV27; 8 positions match TRBD2. Losses at the gene ends were 7 bases for V and 5 bases for J; bases not matched to a gene: 10. The CDR3 sequence is 14 residues long. In germline, CDR1 is MNHEY, CDR2 SMNVEV (reference sequence). CDR3 loop: CASTQSGRLDEQYF. CDR3 in DNA: TGTGCCAGCACCCAGAGCGGGAGACTGGACGAGCAGTACTTC.

The V and J genes are TRBV5-4 and TRBJ2-7; perhaps TRBD2 as D (6 bases). The CDR3 is 13 residues long. Trimming removed 2 bases from V and 5 bases from J, with 11 bases in between. Germline CDR1 SGHNT, CDR2 YYREEE (reference sequence). The DNA for the CDR3 is TGTGCCAGCAGCTTTTTTACGGGAGACGAGCAGTACTTC. It specifies CASSFFTGDEQYF.

The chain uses TRBV2 and TRBJ1-1; TRBD1 matches 8 bases. CDR3 length equals 14 residues. In germline, CDR1 is SNHLY, CDR2 FYNNEI. Trimming removed 8 bases from V and 4 bases from J; junction bases left unmatched: 9. CDR3 region: CASLPDRGGTEAFF. The DNA for the CDR3 is TGTGCCAGCCTCCCTGACAGGGGAGGCACTGAAGCTTTCTTT.

CDR3: CASSPGSAYNEQFF. The CDR3 DNA follows: TGCGCCAGCAGCCCCGGGAGCGCCTACAATGAGCAGTTCTTC. The V call is TRBV5-1, the J call TRBJ2-1, with D perhaps TRBD2 (6 bases). The V gene lost 4 bases and the J gene lost 2 bases, with 10 bases spanning the gap. Germline V gene sequence: CDR1 SGHRS, CDR2 YFSETQ. This CDR3 has 14 residues. The full variable domain, its missing parts supplied by reference TRBV5-1 and TRBJ2-1, is KAGVTQTPRYLIKTRGQQVTLSCSPISGHRSVSWYQQTPGQGLQFLFEYFSETQRNKGNFPGRFSGRQFSNSRSEMNVSTLELGDSALYLCASSPGSAYNEQFFGPGTRLTVL.

The chain carries TRBV10-3 and TRBJ1-4; D might be TRBD1 (5 bases). In germline, CDR1 is ENHRY, CDR2 SYGVKD. There are 15 residues in the CDR3. The V end lost 2 bases, the J end lost 7 bases, and 14 bases lay between the germline ends. CDR3 loop: CAISELGGEGEKLFF. The CDR3 DNA sequence: TGTGCCATCAGTGAGCTGGGAGGGGAGGGTGAAAAACTGTTTTTT.

The CDR3 here is CASSTLGQAGEKLFF. CDR3 DNA sequence: TGTGCCAGCAGCACCCTGGGACAGGCCGGGGAAAAACTGTTTTTT. The chain joins TRBV9 to TRBJ1-4; 8 bases map to TRBD1. The CDR3 runs to 15 residues. V trimming: 4 bases; J trimming: 8 bases; junction bases outside the gene matches: 10. Germline CDR1 and CDR2: SGDLS and YYNGEE.

V usage is TRBV18 and J usage is TRBJ1-5; D might be TRBD1 (6 bases). V dropped 1 base and J dropped 4 bases, with 14 bases sitting between them. CDR1 is KGHSH, CDR2 LQKENI, per germline. The CDR3 sequence is 16 residues long. The CDR3 region has the DNA TGTGCCAGCTCACCACAAGGGGGGGGCAATAATCAGCCCCAGCATTTT. Amino acid sequence: CASSPQGGGNNQPQHF. Full variable domain (missing parts from reference TRBV18 and TRBJ1-5): NAGVMQNPRHLVRRRGQEARLRCSPMKGHSHVYWYRQLPEEGLKFMVYLQKENIIDESGMPKERFSAEFPKEGPSILRIQQVVRGDSAAYFCASSPQGGGNNQPQHFGDGTRLSIL.

The chain recombines TRBV10-3 with TRBJ2-1; D is possibly TRBD2 (6 bases). The CDR3 length is 12 residues. Per germline, CDR1 ENHRY and CDR2 SYGVKD. Deletions cut 2 bases from V and 10 bases from J, with 9 bases between. The CDR3 DNA is TGTGCCATCAGTGAGGGGGGGAGAGAGCAGTTCTTC. This gives the protein CAISEGGREQFF.

V is TRBV28 and J is TRBJ1-1; tentative D call: TRBD1 (6 bases). The CDR3 is 18 amino acids. Germline CDR1 reads MDHEN; CDR2 reads SYDVKM. The V end lost 1 base, the J end lost 6 bases, and 24 bases lay between the germline ends. The CDR3 nucleotides read TGTGCCAGCAGTTTATTCAGCGACTTCATTGGCAGGGGCCCTGAAGCTTTCTTT. Encoded protein: CASSLFSDFIGRGPEAFF.

The chain uses TRBV30 and TRBJ1-2; D might be TRBD1 (5 bases). Germline V gene data show CDR1 as GTSNPN and CDR2 as SVGIG (reference sequence). The CDR3 is 12 residues long. V was trimmed by 2 bases and J by 7 bases, leaving 11 bases between them. CDR3 residues: CAWSPRRGGYTF. CDR3 nucleotide sequence: TGTGCCTGGAGTCCAAGGAGGGGTGGCTACACCTTC.

In its sample, this clone was seen once. The chain has TRBV12-3 or TRBV12-4 and TRBJ1-1; D gene ambiguous. V lost 4 bases to trimming and J lost 5 bases, with 11 bases between them. The CDR3 sequence is 13 residues long. In DNA form, the CDR3 reads TGTGCCAGCAGTTCTGACACTCGGACTGAAGCTTTCTTT. It codes for CASSSDTRTEAFF.

The chain links TRBV9 to TRBJ2-3, with TRBD2 matching over 7 bases. V shed 0 bases and J 1 base; nucleotides not matched to a gene: 2. This CDR3 has 15 residues. The V gene's germline CDR1 is SGDLS and CDR2 YYNGEE. The CDR3: CASSVAGGGTDTQYF. Written as DNA, the CDR3 is TGTGCCAGCAGCGTAGCGGGAGGTGGCACAGATACGCAGTATTTT.

The chain combines TRBV6-5 with TRBJ2-1, with 9 bases identical to TRBD2. The CDR3 contains 15 residues. Germline V gene lookup returns CDR1 MNHEY and CDR2 SVGAGI. With V trimmed by 5 bases and J by 9 bases, 11 bases remained unmatched. The DNA for the CDR3 is TGTGCCAGCAGTCTCGTCGGCGGGAGGGCGGGTGAGCAGTTCTTC. This sequence encodes CASSLVGGRAGEQFF.

This chain links TRBV28 with TRBJ1-2; maybe TRBD1 (6 bases). The CDR3 extends over 13 amino acids. V lost 5 bases and J lost 4, with 11 bases in between. From germline, CDR1 is MDHEN and CDR2 SYDVKM. The CDR3 is CASSRGQVYGYTF. Here the CDR3 DNA reads TGTGCCAGCAGTCGGGGACAAGTCTATGGCTACACCTTC.